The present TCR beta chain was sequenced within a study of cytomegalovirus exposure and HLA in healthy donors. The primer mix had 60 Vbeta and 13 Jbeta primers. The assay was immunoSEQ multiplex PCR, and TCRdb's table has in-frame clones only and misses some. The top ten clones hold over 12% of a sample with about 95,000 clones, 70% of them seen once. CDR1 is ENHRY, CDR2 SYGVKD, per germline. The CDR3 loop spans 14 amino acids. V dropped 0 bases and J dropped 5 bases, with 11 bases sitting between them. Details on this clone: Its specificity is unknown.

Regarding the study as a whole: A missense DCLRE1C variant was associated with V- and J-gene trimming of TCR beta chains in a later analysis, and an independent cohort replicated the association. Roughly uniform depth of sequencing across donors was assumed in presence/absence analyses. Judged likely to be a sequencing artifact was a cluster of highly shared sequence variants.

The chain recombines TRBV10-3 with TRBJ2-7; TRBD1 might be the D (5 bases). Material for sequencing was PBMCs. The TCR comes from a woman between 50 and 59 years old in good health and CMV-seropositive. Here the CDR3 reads CAISESGRENEQYF. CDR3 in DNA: TGTGCCATCAGTGAGTCCGGCAGGGAAAACGAGCAGTACTTC.